Presented here are 5 T cell receptor beta chains from one specimen sequenced in a study of blood T cell repertoires in COVID-19. Some clones are missing from TCRdb's copy, which holds only in-frame ones; the method was immunoSEQ multiplex PCR. The table shows under 60,000 clones, with approximately 88% occurring only once. The sequencing input was peripheral blood. The receptors originated from a human donor with active COVID-19. The donor label of this sample is uncertain.

This sequence joins TRBV7-9 and TRBJ2-7, with a tentative D call TRBD2 (6 bases). The V end lost 10 bases, the J end lost 1 base, and 14 bases lay between the germline ends. The CDR3 loop spans 13 amino acids. From germline, CDR1 is SEHNR and CDR2 FQNEAQ (reference sequence). The CDR3, as DNA: TGTGCCATAGGAGGGCGCCGATCCTACGAGCAGTACTTC. It yields the protein CAIGGRRSYEQYF.

The genes are TRBV28 and TRBJ1-5; no clear D gene. Germline-derived CDR1 and CDR2 are MDHEN and SYDVKM. V lost 5 bases and J 3 bases, leaving 5 bases between the germline ends. The CDR3 has 12 amino acids. The DNA for the CDR3 is TGTGCCAGCAGTGTCCTCAATCAGCCCCAGCATTTT. Protein sequence: CASSVLNQPQHF.

In this sample, this clone turned up once. This chain uses TRBV5-1 with TRBJ2-7; 8 nucleotides match TRBD1. After removal of 6 bases from V and 2 bases from J, the junction contained 7 bases not matched to a gene. Germline CDR1 and CDR2: SGHRS and YFSETQ. The CDR3 is 14 residues long. This CDR3 reads CASTQDRVTYEQYF. CDR3 DNA sequence: TGCGCCAGCACCCAGGACAGGGTAACCTACGAGCAGTACTTC.

The J gene is TRBJ1-1, the V gene TRBV28, with no clear D. Germline CDR1 reads MDHEN; CDR2 reads SYDVKM. V was cut by 6 bases and J by 9 bases, with 11 bases left in between. CDR3 length: 11 residues. The CDR3 nucleotides are TGTGCCAGCAGGGAGGACGGACAAGCTTTCTTT. Its translation: CASREDGQAFF.

V is TRBV29-1 and J is TRBJ2-3; D is possibly TRBD2 (6 bases). The germline V gene has CDR1 SQVTM and CDR2 ANQGSEA. The CDR3 has 11 amino acids. The V end was cut by 7 bases, the J end by 1 base, with 6 bases between. CDR3 sequence (DNA): TGCAGCGGACTAGGCACAGATACGCAGTATTTT. It codes for CSGLGTDTQYF.